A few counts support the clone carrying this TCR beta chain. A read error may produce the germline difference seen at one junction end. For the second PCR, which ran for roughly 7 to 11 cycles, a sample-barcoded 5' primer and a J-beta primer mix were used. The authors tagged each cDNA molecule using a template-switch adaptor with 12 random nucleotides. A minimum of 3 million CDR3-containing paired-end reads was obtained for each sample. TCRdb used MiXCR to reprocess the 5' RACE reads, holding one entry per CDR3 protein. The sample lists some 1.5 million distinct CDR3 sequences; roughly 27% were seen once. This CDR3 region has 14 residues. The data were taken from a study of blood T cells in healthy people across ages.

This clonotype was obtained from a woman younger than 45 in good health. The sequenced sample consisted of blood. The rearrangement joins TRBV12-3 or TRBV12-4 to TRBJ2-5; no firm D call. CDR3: CSSSLSGLQETQYF. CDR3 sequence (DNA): TGTTCCAGCAGTTTGTCAGGTCTGCAAGAGACCCAGTACTTC.